This paragraph reports one TCR beta chain. Antigen unknown. Germline assignment: CDR1 SGHVS and CDR2 FNYEAQ. The CDR3 length is 12 residues. V was clipped by 6 bases and J by 5 bases, with 10 bases between them. The data were taken from a study of lymphopenia after photon versus proton radiotherapy. Study observations and caveats: Photon-treated patients lost naive T cells and TCR diversity; proton-treated stayed stable. Post-nadir TCR diversity decline inversely tracked overall survival among those who died. Only patients who died were analyzed for survival; proton advantage is unproven.

Profiled with immunoSEQ multiplex PCR; TCRdb holds only in-frame clones, not every one. The sample contains roughly 25,000 clones, roughly 90% of which appear only once. The V and J genes are TRBV7-6 and TRBJ2-5, with D unresolved. Source: peripheral blood, taken from a patient treated with photon-based radiotherapy. This clonotype was obtained from a woman aged 50 to 60 with cholangiocarcinoma. The CDR3 nucleotides are TGTGCCAGCAGTTCTACATGGGAGACCCAGTACTTC. Its protein is CASSSTWETQYF.